Each of the 20 T cell receptor beta chains below was sequenced from the same sample in a study of cytomegalovirus exposure and HLA in healthy donors. It was with 60 Vbeta and 13 Jbeta primers that the PCR ran. TCRdb keeps only in-frame clones here, not all; method: immunoSEQ multiplex PCR. The sample shows under 200,000 clones, 68% of them seen only once. Input material: PBMCs. The receptor source for this set is a woman aged 35 to 49 in good health and CMV-seropositive.

The chain combines TRBV5-6 with TRBJ1-1; maybe TRBD1 (6 bases). Germline assignment: CDR1 SGHDT and CDR2 YYEEEE. V was pared by 2 bases and J by 1 base, with 12 bases between. This CDR3 contains 15 residues. CDR3 nucleotide sequence: TGTGCCAGCAGCTTCGGGACACGACCGAACACTGAAGCTTTCTTT. Its protein is CASSFGTRPNTEAFF.

The chain is built from TRBV11-2 and TRBJ2-5, with unresolved D. Trimming removed 7 bases at V and 4 bases at J, with 19 bases between. This CDR3 has 15 amino acids. The germline CDR1 and CDR2 sequences are SGHAT and FQNNGV. The CDR3 DNA sequence: TGTGCCAGCATCTCTTCTAATCCCTCGGGAGAGACCCAGTACTTC. Protein product: CASISSNPSGETQYF.

The chain combines TRBV7-9 with TRBJ2-1; D is undetermined. This CDR3 has 12 amino acids. Germline V gene data show CDR1 as SEHNR and CDR2 as FQNEAQ (reference sequence). Trimming pared 2 bases from V and 7 bases from J, leaving 6 bases between. The CDR3 here is CASSLPGNEQFF. The CDR3 DNA is TGTGCCAGCAGCTTACCGGGTAATGAGCAGTTCTTC.

This clone was recorded once. The CDR3 DNA sequence: TGTGCCAGCAGCCTCACCGGGGGGACTGAAGCTTTCTTT. Translating gives CASSLTGGTEAFF. This chain connects TRBV6-4 to TRBJ1-1; D might be TRBD1 (5 bases). With 6 bases removed from V and 5 bases from J, the gap between germline ends came to 13 bases. The CDR3 extends over 13 amino acids. Germline CDR1 MRHNA, CDR2 SNTAGT.

The chain employs TRBV11-2 and TRBJ2-5, with unresolved D. The end of the DNA is better explained by TRBJ2-7, so the J call may be wrong. This CDR3 has 13 amino acids. The germline gives CDR1 SGHAT, CDR2 FQNNGV. The CDR3 bases are TGTGCCAGCAGCTTAGGCCCGTCCTACGAGCAGTACTTC. This codes for CASSLGPSYEQYF.

The rearrangement uses TRBV14 and TRBJ1-2; D not resolved. V was trimmed by 0 bases and J by 6 bases, leaving 17 bases between them. The CDR3 is 16 residues long. The germline gives CDR1 SGHDN, CDR2 FVKESK. CDR3 in amino acids: CASSQDEAGGPDGYTF. Here the CDR3 DNA reads TGTGCCAGCAGCCAAGATGAGGCAGGAGGGCCGGATGGCTACACCTTC.

The CDR3 coding sequence is TGCGCCAGCAGCGACATACAGGGGGCGGGTGGCTACACCTTC. Translation: CASSDIQGAGGYTF. This rearrangement joins TRBV5-1 to TRBJ1-2, with 9 bases fitting TRBD1. The CDR3 totals 14 residues. The germline CDR1 and CDR2 sequences are SGHRS and YFSETQ. J gave up 7 bases and V 4 bases, and 8 bases lay outside the gene matches.

This clone was seen a single time. The chain recombines TRBV5-4 with TRBJ2-1; TRBD2 agrees at 14 bases. Germline-derived CDR1 and CDR2 are SGHNT and YYREEE (reference sequence). Trimming cost V 4 bases and J 8 bases; bases outside gene matches: 8. The CDR3 runs to 16 residues. CDR3 in amino acids: CASSVPGLAGVHEQFF. Written as DNA, the CDR3 is TGTGCCAGCAGCGTACCGGGACTAGCGGGGGTTCATGAGCAGTTCTTC.

The chain employs TRBV5-4 and TRBJ1-5; 10 nucleotides match TRBD1. CDR3 length equals 15 residues. Germline CDR1 and CDR2: SGHNT and YYREEE (reference sequence). Unmatched junction bases numbered 2, after V lost 0 bases and J lost 5 bases. For the CDR3, the DNA is TGTGCCAGCAGCTTGGATGGGACAGGGGATCAGCCCCAGCATTTT. This encodes CASSLDGTGDQPQHF.

Turning to this clone: The sample carries other DNA sequences with the same CDR3. The rearrangement joins TRBV29-1 to TRBJ2-7; possible D gene TRBD1, 6 bases. The CDR3 length is 11 residues. The germline V and J ends were trimmed by 4 bases and 4 bases, with 8 bases remaining between them. Germline lookup yields CDR1 SQVTM and CDR2 ANQGSEA. CDR3 nucleotides: TGCAGCGTTGGGGGGCTGTACGAGCAGTACTTC. Its translation: CSVGGLYEQYF.

This chain joins TRBV14 and TRBJ2-1; 10 nucleotides line up with TRBD1. Germline CDR1 and CDR2: SGHDN and FVKESK. There are 13 residues in the CDR3. Trimming took 4 bases from V and 8 from J; bases not matched to a gene: 2. Here the CDR3 DNA reads TGTGCCAGCAGCCTGGACAGGGGGGATGAGCAGTTCTTC. This encodes CASSLDRGDEQFF.

This clone was counted a few times. The chain is built from TRBV27 and TRBJ1-1, with unresolved D. CDR1 and CDR2 from the germline V gene are MNHEY and SMNVEV (reference sequence). The length of the CDR3 is 12 residues. Trimming left V 6 bases short and J 2 bases short, with 7 bases between. The CDR3 bases are TGTGCCAGCAGCAGGTATAACACTGAAGCTTTCTTT. It is translated as CASSRYNTEAFF.

This chain joins TRBV7-9 and TRBJ2-5, with D maybe TRBD2 (5 bases). Near its end, the DNA agrees better with TRBJ2-7, so the J call may be wrong. The CDR3 consists of 13 residues. The germline CDR1 and CDR2 sequences are SEHNR and FQNEAQ (reference sequence). CDR3 amino acids: CASSLRRRDEQYF. The CDR3 DNA follows: TGTGCCAGCAGCTTAAGGAGGCGAGACGAGCAGTACTTC.

The chain recombines TRBV29-1 with TRBJ2-7; tentatively, D is TRBD1 (5 bases). V was cut by 6 bases and J by 9 bases, with 15 bases left in between. The CDR3 contains 11 residues. Germline values: CDR1 SQVTM, CDR2 ANQGSEA. This CDR3 is CSVERGDRQYF. The CDR3 nucleotides read TGCAGCGTCGAACGCGGAGACAGGCAGTACTTC.

The CDR3 sequence: CASSVAGSEQFF. CDR3 DNA: TGTGCCAGCAGTGTCGCGGGATCTGAGCAGTTCTTC. The chain employs TRBV25-1 and TRBJ2-1; perhaps TRBD2 as D (6 bases). Between the trimmed V and J ends, which lost 4 bases and 9 bases, there was a span of 10 bases. Germline lookup yields CDR1 MGHDK and CDR2 SYGVNS. CDR3 size: 12 residues.

CDR3 in DNA: TGTGCCAGCAGTGTCGGGACTAGCGGGGCCAATGAGCAGTTCTTC. It encodes CASSVGTSGANEQFF. The V and J genes are TRBV6-6 and TRBJ2-1; 13 nucleotides match TRBD2. The CDR3 is 15 residues long. Germline loops: CDR1 MNHNY, CDR2 SVGAGI (reference sequence). Unmatched junction bases numbered 4, after V lost 5 bases and J lost 6 bases.

This chain links TRBV4-2 with TRBJ1-6, with D possibly matching TRBD1 (5 bases). This CDR3 spans 16 amino acids. Germline CDR1 reads LGHNA; CDR2 reads YNFKEQ. Trimming shortened V by 1 base and J by 6 bases, and 13 bases separated the two germline ends. DNA of the CDR3: TGTGCCAGCAGCCAAGTTTTGCAGGGAGGTAATTCACCCCTCCACTTT. Its translation is CASSQVLQGGNSPLHF.

Only a few counts were recorded for this clone. This chain links TRBV29-1 with TRBJ1-2, with a tentative D call TRBD1 (6 bases). With 6 bases removed from V and 0 bases from J, the gap between germline ends came to 17 bases. CDR1 and CDR2 from the germline V gene are SQVTM and ANQGSEA. The CDR3 is made up of 15 amino acids. The CDR3, as DNA: TGCAGCGTGACCAGACGACAGGCGGCTAACTATGGCTACACCTTC. Protein: CSVTRRQAANYGYTF.

The rearrangement joins TRBV6-5 to TRBJ2-7, with D perhaps TRBD2 (6 bases). The CDR3 extends over 14 amino acids. V lost 2 bases to trimming and J lost 3 bases, with 11 bases between them. Looked up from germline, CDR1 is MNHEY and CDR2 is SVGAGI. This CDR3 reads CASSYGGGYYEQYF. CDR3 coding DNA: TGTGCCAGCAGTTACGGGGGAGGATACTACGAGCAGTACTTC.

A remark on this clone: Other DNA sequences in this sample translate to the same CDR3. The chain employs TRBV19 and TRBJ1-1; D is possibly TRBD1 (5 bases). The V gene's germline CDR1 is LNHDA and CDR2 SQIVND (reference sequence). The CDR3 is 14 amino acids. Between the trimmed V and J ends, which lost 5 bases and 0 bases, there was a span of 10 bases. CDR3 sequence: CASSVDSLNTEAFF. The CDR3 DNA is TGTGCCAGTAGTGTCGACAGCCTGAACACTGAAGCTTTCTTT. Full variable domain (missing parts from reference TRBV19 and TRBJ1-1): DGGITQSPKYLFRKEGQNVTLSCEQNLNHDAMYWYRQDPGQGLRLIYYSQIVNDFQKGDIAEGYSVSREKKESFPLTVTSAQKNPTAFYLCASSVDSLNTEAFFGQGTRLTVV.